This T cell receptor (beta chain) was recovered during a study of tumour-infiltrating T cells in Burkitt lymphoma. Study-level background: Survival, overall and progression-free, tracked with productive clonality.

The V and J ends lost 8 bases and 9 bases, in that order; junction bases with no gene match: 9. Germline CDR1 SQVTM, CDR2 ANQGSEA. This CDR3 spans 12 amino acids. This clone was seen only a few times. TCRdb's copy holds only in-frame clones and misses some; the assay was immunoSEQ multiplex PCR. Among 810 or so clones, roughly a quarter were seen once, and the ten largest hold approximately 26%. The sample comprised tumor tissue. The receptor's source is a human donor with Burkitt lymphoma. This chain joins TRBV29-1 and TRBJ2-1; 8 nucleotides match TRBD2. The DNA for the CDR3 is TGCAGCTCTACGGGGGGGTTGGGTGAGCAGTTCTTC. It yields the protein CSSTGGLGEQFF.